This T cell receptor (beta chain) was recorded in a study of T cells after yellow fever vaccination. Overall study context: The SMART-Seq v4 Ultra Low Input method served to prepare the low-cell-number fractions. Study-wide results and limits: A small share of clonotypes appeared in both CD4 and CD8 compartments. Reappearance after the booster was seen for most primary-vaccination clones, at roughly 96% CD4 and 80% to 90% CD8.

Trimming removed 2 bases at V and 5 bases at J, with 10 bases between. CDR1 and CDR2 (germline): SGHTA, FQGNSA. The CDR3 length is 14 residues. This clonotype was seen at least ten times. Its antigen is undetermined. In making TCR cDNA, 5'RACE template switching added a universal primer site and UMIs to it. Via MiXCR, TCRdb re-called the 5' RACE reads, giving one row per CDR3 protein. Here the sample spans 610,000 or so distinct CDR3 sequences, roughly an eighth being singletons. V gene TRBV7-2 combines with J gene TRBJ2-1; D possibly uses TRBD1 or TRBD2 (5 bases each). This sample comprised PBMCs, obtained on the day of the yellow fever booster vaccination. The TCR was taken from a man under 40 who received the YFV17D yellow fever vaccine. CDR3: CASSLHLGDNEQFF. The CDR3 DNA reads TGTGCCAGCAGCTTACACTTGGGGGACAATGAGCAGTTCTTC.